The 9 T cell receptor beta chains in this list originate from one sample, sequenced in a study of OX40 agonist ivuxolimab in advanced cancers. Library generation was performed with the immunoSEQ multiplex PCR assay. The immuneACCESS repertoire file appears here via TCRdb, limited to in-frame rearrangements. These files lack a portion of the clones; in checked studies, under half of the deficit traces to unresolved V genes, and the cause of the others is not known. The sample contains about 83,000 clones, less than 90% of them found a single time. Together, the top ten hold roughly 0.62% of the sample. The sample in question was CD4+ or CD8+ T cells sorted from blood, obtained in a trial of the OX40 agonist ivuxolimab. The receptors shown here come from an adult with an advanced solid tumor such as melanoma, head and neck, liver or kidney cancer.

The chain uses TRBV5-8 and TRBJ1-2; D ambiguous. Germline V gene sequence: CDR1 SGHTS, CDR2 YDEGEE. The V and J ends lost 1 base and 3 bases respectively, with 16 bases between them. The length of the CDR3 is 16 residues. For the CDR3, the DNA is TGTGCCAGCAGCTTGAAAGGCCAGAATGCTTACTATGGCTACACCTTC. As protein: CASSLKGQNAYYGYTF.

V and J are TRBV7-2 and TRBJ2-7; 7 bases are a match to TRBD2. The CDR3 has 16 amino acids. CDR1 is SGHTA, CDR2 FQGNSA, per germline. Trimming took 5 bases from V and 1 from J; bases not matched to a gene: 11. The CDR3 here is CASSPFWGGRSYEQYF. DNA of the CDR3: TGTGCCAGCAGCCCCTTTTGGGGGGGGAGGTCCTACGAGCAGTACTTC. Complete variable domain (other parts from reference TRBV7-2 and TRBJ2-7): GAGVSQSPSNKVTEKGKDVELRCDPISGHTALYWYRQSLGQGLEFLIYFQGNSAPDKSGLPSDRFSAERTGGSVSTLTIQRTQQEDSAVYLCASSPFWGGRSYEQYFGPGTRLTVT.

The chain recombines TRBV5-1 with TRBJ1-4; 8 bases are shared with TRBD1. The CDR3 is 15 amino acids. From germline, CDR1 is SGHRS and CDR2 YFSETQ. Trimming at V came to 0 bases and at J to 10 bases, leaving 8 bases not matched to a gene. This chain's CDR3 is CASSLEAGGWGKLFF. For the CDR3, the DNA is TGCGCCAGCAGCTTGGAGGCAGGGGGCTGGGGAAAACTGTTTTTT.

This chain links TRBV5-1 with TRBJ2-5; D remains ambiguous. Germline CDR1 SGHRS, CDR2 YFSETQ. The V end was cut by 3 bases, the J end by 5 bases, with 8 bases between. The CDR3 length is 12 residues. The CDR3 region has the DNA TGCGCCAGCAGCTCCAAGTCGGAGACCCAGTACTTC. Translating it yields CASSSKSETQYF.

This clone was detected once. The chain has TRBV7-2 and TRBJ2-4; D not resolved. Trimming stripped 3 bases from V and 0 bases from J, with 9 bases between. The CDR3 covers 15 residues. CDR1 and CDR2 from the germline V gene are SGHTA and FQGNSA. This CDR3 reads CASSLDPAAKNIQYF. For the CDR3, the DNA is TGTGCCAGCAGCTTGGATCCAGCAGCCAAAAACATTCAGTACTTC.

CDR3 loop: CASTTLAGLAGELFF. In DNA form, the CDR3 reads TGTGCCAGCACCACCCTAGCGGGGTTGGCCGGGGAGCTGTTTTTT. The J gene is TRBJ2-2, the V gene TRBV6-5, with 9 bases fitting TRBD2. The CDR3 contains 15 residues. The germline CDR1 and CDR2 sequences are MNHEY and SVGAGI. V shed 7 bases and J 6 bases; nucleotides not matched to a gene: 9.

The chain combines TRBV6-6 with TRBJ1-2; D uncertain. The germline CDR1 and CDR2 sequences are MNHNY and SVGAGI (reference sequence). The V gene lost 5 bases and the J gene lost 4 bases, with 14 bases spanning the gap. This CDR3 is 14 amino acids long. The CDR3: CASSVNDYGYGYTF. In DNA, the CDR3 is TGTGCCAGCAGTGTTAACGATTACGGCTATGGCTACACCTTC.

The chain links TRBV5-5 to TRBJ1-2; D ambiguous. CDR1 and CDR2 (germline): SGHKS, YYEKEE (reference sequence). The CDR3 spans 13 residues. V gave up 0 bases and J gave up 6 bases, with 9 bases separating them. DNA for the CDR3: TGTGCCAGCAGCTTGGATCCAAGGGATGGCTACACCTTC. This encodes CASSLDPRDGYTF. Together with reference TRBV5-5 and TRBJ1-2, the CDR3 gives the full variable domain: DAGVTQSPTHLIKTRGQQVTLRCSPISGHKSVSWYQQVLGQGPQFIFQYYEKEERGRGNFPDRFSARQFPNYSSELNVNALLLGDSALYLCASSLDPRDGYTFGSGTRLTVV.

V gene TRBV27 combines with J gene TRBJ2-1; weak D call: TRBD1 (5 bases). V lost 6 bases and J lost 5, with 17 bases in between. The germline V gene has CDR1 MNHEY and CDR2 SMNVEV (reference sequence). The CDR3 length is 15 residues. The CDR3, as DNA: TGTGCCAGCAGGCCCCAGGGTATTTGGAACAATGAGCAGTTCTTC. Translating it yields CASRPQGIWNNEQFF.